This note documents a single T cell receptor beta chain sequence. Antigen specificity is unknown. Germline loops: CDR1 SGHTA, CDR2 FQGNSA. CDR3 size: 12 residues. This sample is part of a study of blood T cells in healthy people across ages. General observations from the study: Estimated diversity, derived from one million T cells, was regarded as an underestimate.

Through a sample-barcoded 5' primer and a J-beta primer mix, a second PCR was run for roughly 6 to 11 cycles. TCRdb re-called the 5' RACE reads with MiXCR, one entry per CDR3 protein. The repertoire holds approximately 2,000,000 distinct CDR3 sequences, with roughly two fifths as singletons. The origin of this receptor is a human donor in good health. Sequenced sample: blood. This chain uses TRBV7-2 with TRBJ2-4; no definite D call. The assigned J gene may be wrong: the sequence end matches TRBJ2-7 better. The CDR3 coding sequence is TGTGCCGGCACCTCATTGGACTACGAGCAGTACTTC. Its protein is CAGTSLDYEQYF.